These 8 T cell receptor beta chains originate from one sample sequenced in a study of T-cell memory formation after mild COVID-19 (dated by TCRdb to the early 2020s). Library preparation used 5' RACE. The reads were generated on an Illumina NovaSeq 6000. TCRdb trimmed the raw reads at Q25, called clones with MiXCR and kept productive beta chains. When rows share a CDR3 protein, they turn into one entry using the most common DNA and genes. Present in this sample are under 550,000 distinct CDR3 sequences, approximately 18% of which were seen just once. About 22% of the sample is in the top ten clones. Sequencing was carried out using PBMCs or a T cell subset sorted from them (not recorded which). These receptors were taken from a man between 18 and 35 years old who had mild COVID-19 (a few samples of this study predate the infection). The sample titles of this study are shuffled in the database, so cell type and time point are left out; the donor was told from shared clones.

In this sample, this clonotype turned up a few times. The chain carries TRBV6-5 and TRBJ1-1; D gene uncertain. Germline V lookup: CDR1 MNHEY, CDR2 SVGAGI. There are 14 residues in the CDR3. The ends were cut back, 6 bases at V and 1 base at J, with 12 bases in the middle. CDR3 bases: TGTGCCAGCAGCCCTAGGAGCGGGAACACTGAAGCTTTCTTT. Protein: CASSPRSGNTEAFF.

This clonotype was observed a few times. The rearrangement links TRBV29-1 to TRBJ2-7; a weak D match, TRBD1 (6 bases). Germline-derived CDR1 and CDR2 are SQVTM and ANQGSEA. The V and J ends lost 6 bases and 0 bases respectively, with 12 bases between them. This CDR3 has 13 amino acids. The DNA of the CDR3 is TGCAGCGTATCCCGGGACATCTCCTACGAGCAGTACTTC. This gives the protein CSVSRDISYEQYF.

This clonotype occurred many times. V usage is TRBV24-1 and J usage is TRBJ2-2; D tentatively reads TRBD1 or TRBD2 (6 bases each). The CDR3 length is 14 residues. The V gene's germline CDR1 is KGHDR and CDR2 SFDVKD. The ends were cut back, 5 bases at V and 4 bases at J, with 10 bases in the middle. The DNA of the CDR3 is TGTGCCACCAGTGGGGGGGCCCGCACCGGGGAGCTGTTTTTT. Amino acid sequence: CATSGGARTGELFF.

A few counts support this clonotype. The chain combines TRBV12-3 or TRBV12-4 with TRBJ1-3, with a possible D match to TRBD1 (6 bases). The V end was cut by 4 bases, the J end by 5 bases, with 15 bases between. The CDR3 extends over 15 amino acids. DNA of the CDR3: TGTGCCAGCAGTTCATCTAACAGGGATAGAAACACCATATATTTT. Translating it yields CASSSSNRDRNTIYF.

This rearrangement joins TRBV12-5 to TRBJ2-3, with D uncertain. The germline gives CDR1 LGHNT, CDR2 FRNRAP. V lost 2 bases, J lost 0 bases, and 3 bases lay in between. The CDR3 length is 13 residues. In nucleotides, the CDR3 is TGTGCTAGTGGTTTGCCTAGCACAGATACGCAGTATTTT. Protein sequence: CASGLPSTDTQYF.

The rearrangement joins TRBV20-1 to TRBJ2-3; D is perhaps TRBD2 (6 bases). V gave up 6 bases and J gave up 3 bases, with 19 bases separating them. The CDR3 sequence is 15 residues long. Germline V lookup: CDR1 DFQATT, CDR2 SNEGSKA (reference sequence). The CDR3 nucleotides read TGCAGTGCCAGTAAACTGGGGGGTGGTACAGATACGCAGTATTTT. Its protein product is CSASKLGGGTDTQYF.

This clonotype was seen a handful of times. The V and J genes are TRBV24-1 and TRBJ2-5; D is perhaps TRBD2 (6 bases). The CDR3 spans 14 residues. The germline CDR1 and CDR2 sequences are KGHDR and SFDVKD. Deletions cut 4 bases from V and 5 bases from J, with 13 bases between. The CDR3 nucleotides are TGTGCCACCAGTGACCGGGGGTGGGGTGAGACCCAGTACTTC. It specifies CATSDRGWGETQYF.

V is TRBV12-3 or TRBV12-4 and J is TRBJ2-2, with D possibly being TRBD1 (6 bases). The CDR3 runs to 15 residues. V lost 2 bases and J 1 base, leaving 8 bases between the germline ends. The CDR3 here is CASSLIQGNTGELFF. The CDR3 DNA follows: TGTGCCAGCAGTTTAATACAGGGGAACACCGGGGAGCTGTTTTTT.